Described below is a single T cell receptor beta chain sequence and its context. Its target is unknown. J was trimmed by 1 base and V by 0 bases; bases with no gene match: 8. The germline gives CDR1 SGHRS, CDR2 YFSETQ. The CDR3 consists of 17 residues. These data originate in a study of shared clonotypes between healthy human individuals. Turning to the study itself: The composition of the donors was a couple of women and three men aged 18 to 49.

Study-level findings and limits: Naive subsets, compared against memory subsets, generally had larger estimated richness values. Even with large depth, rarefaction showed that sorted-subset sequencing was incomplete.

Method: immunoSEQ multiplex PCR; TCRdb's copy keeps in-frame clones and lacks some. This table holds over a million clones, around 78% found once. The origin of this receptor is a young man in good health. Some clones in this sample may be carry-over from other donors' samples. Sample: memory CD4+ T cells from PBMCs. The subset is: CD45RA-negative fraction. The V call is TRBV5-1, the J call TRBJ2-3; 7 bases match TRBD2. In DNA form, the CDR3 reads TGCGCCAGCAGCTTGGTCCAGGCGGGAGTCGGCACAGATACGCAGTATTTT. It yields the protein CASSLVQAGVGTDTQYF.